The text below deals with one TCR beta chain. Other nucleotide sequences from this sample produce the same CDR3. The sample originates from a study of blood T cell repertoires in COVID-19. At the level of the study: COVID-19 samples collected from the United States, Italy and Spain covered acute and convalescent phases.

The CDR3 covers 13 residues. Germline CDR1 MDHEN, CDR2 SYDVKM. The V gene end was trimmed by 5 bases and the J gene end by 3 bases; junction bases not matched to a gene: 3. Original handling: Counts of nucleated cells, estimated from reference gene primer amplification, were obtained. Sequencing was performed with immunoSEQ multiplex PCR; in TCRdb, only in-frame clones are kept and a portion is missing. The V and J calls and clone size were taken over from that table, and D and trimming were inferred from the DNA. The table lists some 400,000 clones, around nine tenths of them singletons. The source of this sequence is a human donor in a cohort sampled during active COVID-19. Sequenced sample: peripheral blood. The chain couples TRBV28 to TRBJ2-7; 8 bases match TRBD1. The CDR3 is CASSTDRGYEQYF. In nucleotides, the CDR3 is TGTGCCAGCAGTACTGACAGGGGCTACGAGCAGTACTTC.